This TCR beta chain was identified during a study of T cell responses to AZD1222 COVID-19 vaccine. Clones were read by immunoSEQ multiplex PCR, and TCRdb kept only the in-frame ones, dropping some. This table has 150,000 to 180,000 clones, about nine tenths appearing once. The CDR3 is 16 residues long. CDR1 is SGHTA and CDR2 is FQGNSA in the germline V gene. Trimming removed 0 bases at V and 0 bases at J, with 11 bases between. The genes are TRBV7-2 and TRBJ1-1; weak D call: TRBD1 (5 bases). This material consisted of peripheral blood, taken on day 0 of MenACWY control vaccination. This clonotype was obtained from an adult in good health. CDR3 bases: TGTGCCAGCAGCTTAGCGGTTGGGACTATGAACACTGAAGCTTTCTTT. Its translation is CASSLAVGTMNTEAFF.